This T cell receptor (beta chain) was found in a study of shared clonotypes between healthy human individuals. Study-wide background: For every donor, three CD4 naive, three CD4 memory, two CD8 naive and one CD8 memory plates were used.

Using immunoSEQ multiplex PCR, the repertoire was profiled, and TCRdb retains in-frame clones only, with some absent. In the table there are roughly 650,000 clones, about 96% of which are singletons. Each donor was a Caucasian adult residing in Nashville, Tennessee. A word on this clone: No antigen is known for it.

Germline CDR1 is SQVTM and CDR2 is ANQGSEA. There are 12 residues in the CDR3. V dropped 7 bases and J dropped 0 bases, with 9 bases sitting between them. Findings and caveats of the study: Memory subsets generally showed smaller estimated richness than naive subsets did.

The sequenced sample consisted of naive CD4+ T cells sorted from blood. The subset is: CD45RA+ positively selected. The chain has TRBV29-1 and TRBJ1-1; the D gene is possibly TRBD1 (6 bases). This TCR came from a woman younger than 45 in good health. The DNA for the CDR3 is TGCAGCGCTGGACAGATGAACACTGAAGCTTTCTTT. It specifies CSAGQMNTEAFF.